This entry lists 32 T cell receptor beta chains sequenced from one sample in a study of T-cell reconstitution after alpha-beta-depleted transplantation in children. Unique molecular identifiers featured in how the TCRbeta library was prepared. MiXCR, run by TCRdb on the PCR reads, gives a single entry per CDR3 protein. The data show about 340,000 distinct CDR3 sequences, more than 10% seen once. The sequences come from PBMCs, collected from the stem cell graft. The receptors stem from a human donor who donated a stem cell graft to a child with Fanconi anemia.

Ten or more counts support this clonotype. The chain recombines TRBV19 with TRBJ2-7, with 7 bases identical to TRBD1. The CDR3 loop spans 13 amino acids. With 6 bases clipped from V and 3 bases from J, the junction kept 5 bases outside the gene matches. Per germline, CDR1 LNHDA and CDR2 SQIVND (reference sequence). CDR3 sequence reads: CASSPGTDYEQYV. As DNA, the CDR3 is TGTGCCAGTAGCCCTGGGACAGACTACGAGCAGTACGTC.

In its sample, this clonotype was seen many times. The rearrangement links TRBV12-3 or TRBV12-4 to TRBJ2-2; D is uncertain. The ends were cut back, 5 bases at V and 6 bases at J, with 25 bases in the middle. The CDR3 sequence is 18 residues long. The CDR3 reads CASSLTGLRRQRAGELFF. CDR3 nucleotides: TGTGCCAGCAGTCTAACCGGGTTACGGAGACAACGGGCCGGGGAGCTGTTTTTT.

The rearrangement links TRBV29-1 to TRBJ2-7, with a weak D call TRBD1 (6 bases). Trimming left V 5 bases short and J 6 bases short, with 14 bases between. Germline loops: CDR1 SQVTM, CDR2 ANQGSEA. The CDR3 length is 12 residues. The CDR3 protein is CSVRGSRGEQYV. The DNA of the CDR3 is TGCAGCGTTAGGGGGTCGAGGGGCGAGCAGTACGTC.

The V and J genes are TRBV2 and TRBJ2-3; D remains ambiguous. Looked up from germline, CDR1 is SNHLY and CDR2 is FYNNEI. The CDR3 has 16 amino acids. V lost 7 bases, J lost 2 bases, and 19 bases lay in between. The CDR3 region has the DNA TGTGCCAGCAAAGGCTTAAAGTCTGCCCTCACAGATACGCAGTATTTT. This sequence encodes CASKGLKSALTDTQYF.

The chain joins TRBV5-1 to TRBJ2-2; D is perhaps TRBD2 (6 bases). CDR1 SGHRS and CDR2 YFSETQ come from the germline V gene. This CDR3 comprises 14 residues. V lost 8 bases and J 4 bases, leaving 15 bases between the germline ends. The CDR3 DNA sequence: TGCGCCAGTAAATCGGGGGACCTCACCGGGGAGCTGTTTTTT. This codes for CASKSGDLTGELFF.

CDR3 nucleotide sequence: TGCAGTGCTACACTAGCGGGGGGTTTCACAGATACGCAGTATTTT. This encodes CSATLAGGFTDTQYF. This chain joins TRBV20-1 and TRBJ2-3, with 12 bases fitting TRBD2. This CDR3 contains 15 residues. Germline V CDR1 and CDR2: DFQATT, SNEGSKA (reference sequence). V gave up 4 bases and J gave up 2 bases; unmatched junction bases: 4.

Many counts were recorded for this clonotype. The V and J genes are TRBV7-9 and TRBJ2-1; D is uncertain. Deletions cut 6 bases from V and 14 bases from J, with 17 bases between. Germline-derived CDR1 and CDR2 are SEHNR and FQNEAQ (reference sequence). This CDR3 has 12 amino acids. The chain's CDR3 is CASSQEALTKFF. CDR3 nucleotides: TGTGCCAGCAGTCAAGAGGCCCTCACCAAGTTCTTC.

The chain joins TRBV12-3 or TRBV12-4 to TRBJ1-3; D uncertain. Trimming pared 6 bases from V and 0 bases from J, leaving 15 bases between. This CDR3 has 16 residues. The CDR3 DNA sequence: TGTGCCAGCAGAATGACCCAGCGACACTCTGGAAACACCATATATTTT. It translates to CASRMTQRHSGNTIYF.

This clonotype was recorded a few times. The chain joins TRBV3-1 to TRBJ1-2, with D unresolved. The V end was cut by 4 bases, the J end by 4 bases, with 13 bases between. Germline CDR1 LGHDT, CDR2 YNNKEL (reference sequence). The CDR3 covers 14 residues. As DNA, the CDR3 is TGTGCCAGCAGCCCTTATAAAGTCCCCTATGGCTACACCTTC. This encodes CASSPYKVPYGYTF.

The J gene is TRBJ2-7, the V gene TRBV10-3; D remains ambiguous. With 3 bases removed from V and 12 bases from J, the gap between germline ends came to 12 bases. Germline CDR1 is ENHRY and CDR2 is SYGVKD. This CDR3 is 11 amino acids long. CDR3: CAISEGQVRYF. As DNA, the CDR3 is TGTGCCATCAGTGAAGGGCAAGTGAGGTACTTC.

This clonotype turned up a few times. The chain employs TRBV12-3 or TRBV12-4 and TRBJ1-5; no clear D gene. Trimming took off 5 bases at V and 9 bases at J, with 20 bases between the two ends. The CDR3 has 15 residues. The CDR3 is CASSRAAGLKLPQHF. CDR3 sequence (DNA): TGTGCCAGCAGTCGAGCAGCGGGGTTAAAATTGCCCCAGCATTTT.

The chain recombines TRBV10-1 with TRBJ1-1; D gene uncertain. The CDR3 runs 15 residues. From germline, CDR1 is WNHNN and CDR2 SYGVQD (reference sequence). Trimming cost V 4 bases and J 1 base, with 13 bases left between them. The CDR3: CASSVTRDPNTEAFF. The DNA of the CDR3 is TGCGCCAGCAGTGTGACCCGGGATCCGAACACTGAAGCTTTCTTT.

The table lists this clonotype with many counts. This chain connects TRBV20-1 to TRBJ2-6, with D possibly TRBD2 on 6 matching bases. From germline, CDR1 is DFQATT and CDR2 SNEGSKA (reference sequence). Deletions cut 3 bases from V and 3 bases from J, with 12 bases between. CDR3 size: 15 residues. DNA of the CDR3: TGCAGTGCTAGTGGAGGGTCGGGTGGGGCCAACGTCCTGACTTTC. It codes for CSASGGSGGANVLTF.

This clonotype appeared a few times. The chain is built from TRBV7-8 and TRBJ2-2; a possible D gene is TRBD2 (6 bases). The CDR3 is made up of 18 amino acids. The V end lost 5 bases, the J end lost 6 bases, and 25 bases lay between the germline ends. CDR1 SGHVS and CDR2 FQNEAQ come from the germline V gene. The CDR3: CASSLVSGIAGFAGELFF. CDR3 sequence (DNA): TGTGCCAGCAGCCTGGTCTCGGGGATCGCGGGGTTCGCCGGGGAGCTGTTTTTT. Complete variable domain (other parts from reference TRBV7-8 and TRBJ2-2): GAGVSQSPRYKVAKRGQDVALRCDPISGHVSLFWYQQALGQGPEFLTYFQNEAQLDKSGLPSDRFFAERPEGSVSTLKIQRTQQEDSAVYLCASSLVSGIAGFAGELFFGEGSRLTVL.

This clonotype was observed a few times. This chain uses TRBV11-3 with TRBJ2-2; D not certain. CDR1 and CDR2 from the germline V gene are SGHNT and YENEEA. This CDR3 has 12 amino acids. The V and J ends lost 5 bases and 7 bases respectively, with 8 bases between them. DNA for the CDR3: TGTGCCAGCAGCCGAACAGACGGGGAGCTGTTTTTT. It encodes CASSRTDGELFF.

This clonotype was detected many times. In DNA, the CDR3 is TGTGCCAGCGTCCCCAGGGGTAGCACAGATACGCAGTATTTT. It encodes CASVPRGSTDTQYF. This rearrangement joins TRBV7-2 to TRBJ2-3, with D possibly matching TRBD1 (6 bases). Trimming took off 8 bases at V and 0 bases at J, with 12 bases between the two ends. The CDR3 runs 14 residues. Germline V gene lookup returns CDR1 SGHTA and CDR2 FQGNSA.

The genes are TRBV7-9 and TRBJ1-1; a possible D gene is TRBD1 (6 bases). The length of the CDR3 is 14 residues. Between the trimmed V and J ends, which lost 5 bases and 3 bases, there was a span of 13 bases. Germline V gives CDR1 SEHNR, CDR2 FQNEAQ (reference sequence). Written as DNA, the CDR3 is TGTGCCAGCAGCGGACAGTCACCGTACACTGAAGCTTTCTTT. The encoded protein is CASSGQSPYTEAFF.

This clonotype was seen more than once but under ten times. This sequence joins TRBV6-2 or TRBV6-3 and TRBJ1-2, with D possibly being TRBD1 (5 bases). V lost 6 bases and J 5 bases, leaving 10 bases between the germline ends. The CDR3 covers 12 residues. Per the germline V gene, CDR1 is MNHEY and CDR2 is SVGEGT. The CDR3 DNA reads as TGTGCCAGCAGACTTGACAGTTATGGCTACACCTTC. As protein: CASRLDSYGYTF.

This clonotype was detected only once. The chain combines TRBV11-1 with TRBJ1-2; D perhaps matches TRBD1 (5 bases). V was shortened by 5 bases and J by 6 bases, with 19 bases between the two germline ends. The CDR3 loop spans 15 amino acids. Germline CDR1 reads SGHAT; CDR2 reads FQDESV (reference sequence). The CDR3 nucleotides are TGTGCCAGCAGCCCGCTGGGGCAGGGAGGGCATGGCTACACCTTC. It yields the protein CASSPLGQGGHGYTF.

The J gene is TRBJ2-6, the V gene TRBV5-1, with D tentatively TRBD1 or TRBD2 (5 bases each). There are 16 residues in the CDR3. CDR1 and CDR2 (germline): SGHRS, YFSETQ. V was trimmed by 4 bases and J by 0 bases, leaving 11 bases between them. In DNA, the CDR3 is TGCGCCAGCAGCGTGGGACCGCCCTCTGGGGCCAACGTCCTGACTTTC. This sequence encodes CASSVGPPSGANVLTF.

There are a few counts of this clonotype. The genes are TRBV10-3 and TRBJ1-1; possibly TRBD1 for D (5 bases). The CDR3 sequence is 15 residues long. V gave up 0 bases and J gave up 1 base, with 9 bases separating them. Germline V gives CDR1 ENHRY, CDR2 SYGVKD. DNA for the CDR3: TGTGCCATCAGTGAGTCGGGAGGGGCGAACACTGAAGCTTTCTTT. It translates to CAISESGGANTEAFF.

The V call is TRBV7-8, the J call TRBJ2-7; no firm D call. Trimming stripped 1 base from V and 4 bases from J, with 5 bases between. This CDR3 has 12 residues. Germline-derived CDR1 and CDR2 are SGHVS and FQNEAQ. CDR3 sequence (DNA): TGTGCCAGCAGCTTAGAGATATACGAGCAGTACTTC. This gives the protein CASSLEIYEQYF.

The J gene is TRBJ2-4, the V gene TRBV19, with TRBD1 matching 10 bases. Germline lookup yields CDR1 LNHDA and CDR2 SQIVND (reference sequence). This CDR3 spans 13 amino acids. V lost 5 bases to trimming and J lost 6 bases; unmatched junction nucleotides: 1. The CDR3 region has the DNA TGTGCCAGTAGTTGGGACAGGGGAAACATTCAGTACTTC. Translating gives CASSWDRGNIQYF.

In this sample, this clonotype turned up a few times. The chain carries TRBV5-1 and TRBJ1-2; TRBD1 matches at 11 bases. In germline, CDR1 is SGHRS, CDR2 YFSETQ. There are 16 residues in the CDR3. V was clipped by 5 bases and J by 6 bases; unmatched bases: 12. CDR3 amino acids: CASRPPGTGGGDGYTF. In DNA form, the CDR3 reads TGCGCCAGCAGGCCACCCGGGACAGGGGGAGGAGATGGCTACACCTTC.

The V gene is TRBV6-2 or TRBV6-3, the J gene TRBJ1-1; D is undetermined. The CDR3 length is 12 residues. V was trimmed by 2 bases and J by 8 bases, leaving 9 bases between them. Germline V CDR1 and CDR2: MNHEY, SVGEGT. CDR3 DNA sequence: TGTGCCAGCAGTTACGGGCAGGCGGAAGCTTTCTTT. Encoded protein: CASSYGQAEAFF.

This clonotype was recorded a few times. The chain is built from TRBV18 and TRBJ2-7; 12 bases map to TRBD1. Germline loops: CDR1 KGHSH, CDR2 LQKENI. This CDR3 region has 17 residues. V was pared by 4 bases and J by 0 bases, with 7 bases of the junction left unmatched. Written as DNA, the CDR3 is TGTGCCAGCTCACGAGGGACAGGGGGCGGGAGCTCCTACGAGCAGTACGTC. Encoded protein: CASSRGTGGGSSYEQYV.

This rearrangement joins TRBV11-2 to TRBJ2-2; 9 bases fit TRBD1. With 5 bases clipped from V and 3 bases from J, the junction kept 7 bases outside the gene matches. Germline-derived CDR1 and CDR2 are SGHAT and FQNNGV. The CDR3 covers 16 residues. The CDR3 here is CASSRRGTGYTGELFF. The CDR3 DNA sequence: TGTGCCAGCAGCCGAAGGGGGACAGGGTACACCGGGGAGCTGTTTTTT. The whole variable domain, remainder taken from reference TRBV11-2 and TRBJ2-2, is EAGVAQSPRYKIIEKRQSVAFWCNPISGHATLYWYQQILGQGPKLLIQFQNNGVVDDSQLPKDRFSAERLKGVDSTLKIQPAKLEDSAVYLCASSRRGTGYTGELFFGEGSRLTVL.

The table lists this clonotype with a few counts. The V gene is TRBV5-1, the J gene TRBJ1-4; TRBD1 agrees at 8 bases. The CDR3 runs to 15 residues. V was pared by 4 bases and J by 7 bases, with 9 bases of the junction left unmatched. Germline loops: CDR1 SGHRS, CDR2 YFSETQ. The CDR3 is CASSDPGGSVEKLFF. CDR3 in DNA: TGCGCCAGCAGCGATCCAGGGGGCTCTGTTGAAAAACTGTTTTTT.

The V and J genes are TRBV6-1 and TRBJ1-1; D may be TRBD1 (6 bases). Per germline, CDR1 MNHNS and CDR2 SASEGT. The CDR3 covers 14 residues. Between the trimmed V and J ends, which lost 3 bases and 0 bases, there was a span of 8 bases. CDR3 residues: CASSDQGMNTEAFF. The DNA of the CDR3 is TGTGCCAGCAGTGACCAGGGGATGAACACTGAAGCTTTCTTT.

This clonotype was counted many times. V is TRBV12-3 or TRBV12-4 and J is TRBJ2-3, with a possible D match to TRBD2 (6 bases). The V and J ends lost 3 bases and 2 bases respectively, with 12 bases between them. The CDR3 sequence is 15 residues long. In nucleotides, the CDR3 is TGTGCCAGCAGTTTTCAGGGACTGAACACAGATACGCAGTATTTT. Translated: CASSFQGLNTDTQYF.

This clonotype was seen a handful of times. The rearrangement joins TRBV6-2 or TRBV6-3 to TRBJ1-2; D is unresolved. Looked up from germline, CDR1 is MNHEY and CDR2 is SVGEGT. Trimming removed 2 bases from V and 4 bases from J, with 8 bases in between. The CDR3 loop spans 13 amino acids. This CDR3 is CASSYGQSYGYTF. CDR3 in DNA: TGTGCCAGCAGTTACGGCCAGAGCTATGGCTACACCTTC.

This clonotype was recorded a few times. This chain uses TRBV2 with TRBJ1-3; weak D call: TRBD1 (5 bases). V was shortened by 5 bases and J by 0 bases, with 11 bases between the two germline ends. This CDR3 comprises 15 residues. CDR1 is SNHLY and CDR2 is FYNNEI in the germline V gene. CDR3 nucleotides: TGTGCCAGCAGTACCCGGACAAACTCTGGAAACACCATATATTTT. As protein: CASSTRTNSGNTIYF.